This T cell receptor (beta chain) derives from a study of cytotoxic CD8 clonotypes in ibrutinib-treated CLL. Germline CDR1 is MDHEN and CDR2 is SYDVKM. This CDR3 is built from 15 residues. Losses at the gene ends were 8 bases for V and 6 bases for J; bases not matched to a gene: 11. TCR beta library input comprised around 1.9 micrograms of genomic DNA from cryopreserved PBMCs. Sequencing was performed with immunoSEQ multiplex PCR; in TCRdb, only in-frame clones are kept and a portion is missing. The sample includes 140,000 to 150,000 clones, 60% to 85% of them seen just once. V and J are TRBV28 and TRBJ2-4, with 9 positions matching TRBD2. The sequenced sample was PBMCs, obtained after 24 months of ibrutinib treatment. This receptor was obtained from a human donor with chronic lymphocytic leukemia. The CDR3 here is CASGRRGGLGNIQYF. The CDR3 DNA reads as TGTGCCAGCGGGAGGCGGGGGGGTTTGGGAAACATTCAGTACTTC. Filled out from reference TRBV28 and TRBJ2-4, the complete variable domain reads DVKVTQSSRYLVKRTGEKVFLECVQDMDHENMFWYRQDPGLGLRLIYFSYDVKMKEKGDIPEGYSVSREKKERFSLILESASTNQTSMYLCASGRRGGLGNIQYFGAGTRLSVL.